The next 15 T cell receptor beta chains were all read from a single sample in a study of T-cell memory formation after mild COVID-19. TCRdb re-called the 5' RACE reads with MiXCR, one entry per CDR3 protein. The data contain 430,000 or so distinct CDR3 sequences, about 23% of them singletons. Sequenced input: PBMCs or a T cell subset sorted from them (not recorded which). These receptors all stem from an adult woman who had mild COVID-19 (a few samples of this study predate the infection). Cell type and time point are not known.

The chain combines TRBV6-2 or TRBV6-3 with TRBJ1-4, with unresolved D. The CDR3 is 15 amino acids. CDR1 and CDR2 from the germline V gene are MNHEY and SVGEGT. Trimming left V 0 bases short and J 0 bases short, with 5 bases between. The CDR3 region is CASSYSVTTNEKLFF. The CDR3 DNA is TGTGCCAGCAGTTACTCAGTGACAACTAATGAAAAACTGTTTTTT.

The chain has TRBV20-1 and TRBJ1-3; D not certain. The CDR3 has 16 amino acids. V shed 3 bases and J shed 4 bases, with 19 bases lying between them. Germline V gene lookup returns CDR1 DFQATT and CDR2 SNEGSKA (reference sequence). The CDR3 spells CSASLLGGVGGNTIYF. The CDR3 DNA is TGCAGTGCTAGCCTACTTGGTGGGGTGGGCGGAAACACCATATATTTT.

This clonotype was counted between two and nine times. The rearrangement links TRBV30 to TRBJ2-1, with TRBD2 matching 11 bases. The CDR3 consists of 15 residues. Unmatched junction bases numbered 6, after V lost 4 bases and J lost 4 bases. Germline V gene data show CDR1 as GTSNPN and CDR2 as SVGIG (reference sequence). CDR3 region: CAWTEGTSGYNEQFF. Written as DNA, the CDR3 is TGTGCCTGGACCGAGGGGACTAGCGGTTACAATGAGCAGTTCTTC.

This clonotype was picked up a small number of times. V and J are TRBV6-5 and TRBJ2-7, with 8 bases identical to TRBD1. The CDR3 runs 13 residues. V shed 6 bases and J 6 bases; nucleotides not matched to a gene: 7. Per the germline V gene, CDR1 is MNHEY and CDR2 is SVGAGI. The CDR3 bases are TGTGCCAGCAGGGACAGGGTATTTGGCGAGCAGTACTTC. Translation gives CASRDRVFGEQYF.

This clonotype turned up a few times. The V gene is TRBV6-4, the J gene TRBJ2-1; 7 bases are a match to TRBD2. The CDR3 has 15 residues. V shed 7 bases and J 2 bases; nucleotides not matched to a gene: 8. Germline V gene sequence: CDR1 MRHNA, CDR2 SNTAGT. In DNA, the CDR3 is TGTGCCAGCACCGGCGACGGACTAGCCTACAATGAGCAGTTCTTC. This codes for CASTGDGLAYNEQFF.

The V and J genes are TRBV5-5 and TRBJ2-7; no clear D gene. The germline CDR1 and CDR2 sequences are SGHKS and YYEKEE (reference sequence). This CDR3 has 13 residues. Trimming pared 5 bases from V and 0 bases from J, leaving 9 bases between. In DNA, the CDR3 is TGTGCCAGCAGACACGGGTCCTCCTACGAGCAGTACTTC. It is translated as CASRHGSSYEQYF.

This clonotype was detected many times. V and J are TRBV7-2 and TRBJ2-4; perhaps TRBD2 as D (6 bases). This CDR3 contains 15 residues. The germline V gene encodes CDR1 SGHTA and CDR2 FQGNSA. The V gene lost 1 base and the J gene lost 6 bases, with 13 bases spanning the gap. The CDR3 DNA is TGTGCCAGCAGCTTAGACGGGGCGCGGGGAAACATTCAGTACTTC. Amino acid sequence: CASSLDGARGNIQYF.

This clonotype was picked up a small number of times. The CDR3 coding sequence is TGCAGTGCCCGCGGACTAGCGGGGGGAACCCCTCATGATACCCAGTACTTC. Translating it yields CSARGLAGGTPHDTQYF. The chain links TRBV20-1 to TRBJ2-5; 14 bases match TRBD2. The junction had 17 bases not matched to a gene; V was cut back by 6 bases and J by 8 bases. Looked up from germline, CDR1 is DFQATT and CDR2 is SNEGSKA (reference sequence). CDR3 length equals 17 residues.

This clonotype was found a few times. This rearrangement joins TRBV5-1 to TRBJ2-3, with TRBD2 identical over 9 bases. The germline gives CDR1 SGHRS, CDR2 YFSETQ. The CDR3 has 17 amino acids. The V and J ends lost 0 bases and 5 bases, in that order; junction bases with no gene match: 10. As DNA, the CDR3 is TGCGCCAGCAGCTTGGGTAGCGGGAGCAGTTACGGAGATACGCAGTATTTT. Translated: CASSLGSGSSYGDTQYF.

This clonotype has more than one count but fewer than ten. This chain links TRBV6-6 with TRBJ2-2; 7 bases match TRBD1. Germline V lookup: CDR1 MNHNY, CDR2 SVGAGI (reference sequence). The V segment lost 2 bases and the J segment 2 bases; nucleotides outside the gene matches: 5. The CDR3 has 16 amino acids. The CDR3 here is CASSYGAGGNTGELFF. The CDR3 DNA sequence: TGTGCCAGCAGTTACGGGGCAGGGGGAAACACCGGGGAGCTGTTTTTT.

This rearrangement joins TRBV24-1 to TRBJ2-2; D not resolved. The V and J ends lost 1 base and 8 bases respectively, with 10 bases between them. The CDR3 has 14 amino acids. The V gene's germline CDR1 is KGHDR and CDR2 SFDVKD. The CDR3 sequence is CATSDFPRLGELFF. CDR3 sequence (DNA): TGTGCCACCAGTGATTTTCCCCGTCTAGGGGAGCTGTTTTTT.

CDR3 residues: CSASPRDRGSYEQYF. For the CDR3, the DNA is TGCAGTGCTAGTCCCCGGGACAGGGGTTCCTACGAGCAGTACTTC. The rearrangement links TRBV20-1 to TRBJ2-7, with TRBD1 matching over 10 bases. Trimming cost V 3 bases and J 1 base; bases outside gene matches: 6. This CDR3 comprises 15 residues. In germline, CDR1 is DFQATT, CDR2 SNEGSKA (reference sequence).

This clonotype appeared a few times. The chain links TRBV2 to TRBJ2-2; the D is unclear. The CDR3 runs to 12 residues. Trimming stripped 3 bases from V and 8 bases from J, with 7 bases between. Germline CDR1 SNHLY, CDR2 FYNNEI. The CDR3 nucleotides read TGTGCCAGCAGTGAGGGGATGGGGGAGCTGTTTTTT. Residues: CASSEGMGELFF. The complete variable domain, with remaining parts taken from reference TRBV2 and TRBJ2-2, reads EPEVTQTPSHQVTQMGQEVILRCVPISNHLYFYWYRQILGQKVEFLVSFYNNEISEKSEIFDDQFSVERPDGSNFTLKIRSTKLEDSAMYFCASSEGMGELFFGEGSRLTVL.

In its sample, this clonotype was seen a few times. The rearrangement links TRBV9 to TRBJ2-5, with 10 bases identical to TRBD2. J gave up 2 bases and V 3 bases, and 10 bases lay outside the gene matches. Germline CDR1 and CDR2: SGDLS and YYNGEE. The CDR3 runs to 17 residues. CDR3 in amino acids: CASSAAGTSVFQETQYF. DNA of the CDR3: TGTGCCAGCAGCGCGGCCGGGACTAGCGTATTTCAAGAGACCCAGTACTTC.

The chain recombines TRBV5-6 with TRBJ1-2; no clear D. The V gene lost 2 bases and the J gene lost 10 bases, with 18 bases spanning the gap. The CDR3 contains 14 residues. Germline V gene data show CDR1 as SGHDT and CDR2 as YYEEEE. CDR3 loop: CASSLRTVHFDYTF. Here the CDR3 DNA reads TGTGCCAGCAGCTTACGGACGGTTCATTTTGACTACACCTTC.